Included here is one T cell receptor beta chain sequence, with context. Its antigen remains undetermined. No quality values exist for individual bases; no much larger clone is one base distant. The germline V gene specifies MNHEY as CDR1 and SVGAGI as CDR2. The CDR3 goes from the cysteine to the phenylalanine over 13 residues. Here the CDR3 DNA is all that survives: 39 bases in frame from base 1. Trimming removed 7 bases from V and 7 bases from J, leaving 11 bases between the germline ends. TCRbeta CDR3 regions were amplified from genomic DNA using the immunoSEQ Assay, a bias-controlled multiplex PCR. The study's processing was this. The number of nucleated cells in each sample was estimated from the amplification of reference gene primers within the assay. Sequence reads were collapsed and filtered to measure the absolute abundance of every unique TCRbeta CDR3 rearrangement. For each sample, productive Simpson clonality was calculated as the square root of Simpson's diversity index over productive rearrangements. TCRdb obtained this table from immuneACCESS and retained in-frame rearrangements with V and J assigned. These tables miss some clones; where compared with another copy, unresolved V genes account for less than half of the shortfall, and the remainder is unexplained. The DNA was the basis for D and trimming; V, J and clone size are from that table. The sample table holds 45,000 or so clones, of which about 90% were seen once. 2% to 2.5% of the sample belongs to the ten largest clones.

This record comes from a study of blood T cell repertoires in COVID-19 (dated by TCRdb to 2019 to 2021). As for the study more broadly: Samples covering the acute and convalescent phases of COVID-19 were provided by collaborators in the United States, Italy and Spain. The prospective study material was composed of cDNA or gDNA derived from T cells, B-cell-depleted T cells, or PBMCs. Subjects who had been exposed to COVID-19, were actively infected with it, or had recovered from it provided the deeply sampled blood TCRbeta repertoires that made up the dataset. The repertoires were made available in a free public database intended to serve as a resource for research on the immune response to SARS-CoV-2. The samples were drawn from two sources: the first 160 participants of the ongoing ImmuneRACE study, and fewer than 1,500 subjects contributed by 6 global collaborators. Nearly every sample came with metadata listing a de-identified subject ID, COVID-19 status, age in years and sex. Where available, HLA class I and class II types were taken from metadata supplied by the sample provider and were not determined by assay-based typing. Study-level results and caveats: The quantity of clinical and demographic metadata differed by source and by participant and was supplied without curation.

One collaborating source in Seattle enrolled patients during active infection and followed them longitudinally through the course of disease. Whole blood was collected in K2EDTA tubes by collaborating institutions according to the institutions' own protocols. Collaborator samples were shipped for TCRbeta analysis as frozen whole blood, isolated PBMCs, or DNA extracted from either sample type. The source of this sequence is a woman of 80 years or more with COVID-19, enrolled during active disease. This chain is built from TRBV6-5 and TRBJ1-6; the D gene identity is not certain. Sequenced input: peripheral blood. CDR3 protein: CASKRQENSPLHF. The nucleotide sequence reads as follows: TGTGCCAGCAAGCGGCAGGAAAATTCACCCCTCCACTTT.